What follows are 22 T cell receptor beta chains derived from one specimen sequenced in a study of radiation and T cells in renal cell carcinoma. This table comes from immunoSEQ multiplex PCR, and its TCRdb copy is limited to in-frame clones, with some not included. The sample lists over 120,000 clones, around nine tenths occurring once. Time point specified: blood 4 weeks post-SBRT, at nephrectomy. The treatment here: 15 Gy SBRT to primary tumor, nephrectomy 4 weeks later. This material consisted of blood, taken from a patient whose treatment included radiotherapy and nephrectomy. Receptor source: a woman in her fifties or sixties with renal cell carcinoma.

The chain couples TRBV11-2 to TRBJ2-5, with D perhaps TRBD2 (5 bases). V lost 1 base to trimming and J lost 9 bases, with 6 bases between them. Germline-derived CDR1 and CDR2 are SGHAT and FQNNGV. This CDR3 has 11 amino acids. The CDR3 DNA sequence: TGTGCCAGCAGCTTAGCCGGGGCCCAGTACTTC. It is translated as CASSLAGAQYF.

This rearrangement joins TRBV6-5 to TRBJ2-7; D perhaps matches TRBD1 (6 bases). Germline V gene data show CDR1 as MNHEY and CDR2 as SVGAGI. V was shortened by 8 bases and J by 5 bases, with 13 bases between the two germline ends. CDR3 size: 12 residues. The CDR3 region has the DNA TGTGCCAGCGGGACCACAGGGAACGAGCAGTACTTC. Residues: CASGTTGNEQYF.

The CDR3 loop reads CASSLDRGSSPQHF. The CDR3, as DNA: TGTGCCAGCAGCTTGGACCGCGGTTCAAGCCCCCAGCATTTT. The chain couples TRBV5-6 to TRBJ1-5; D unresolved. This CDR3 has 14 amino acids. Germline CDR1 reads SGHDT; CDR2 reads YYEEEE. V was pared by 0 bases and J by 10 bases, with 14 bases between.

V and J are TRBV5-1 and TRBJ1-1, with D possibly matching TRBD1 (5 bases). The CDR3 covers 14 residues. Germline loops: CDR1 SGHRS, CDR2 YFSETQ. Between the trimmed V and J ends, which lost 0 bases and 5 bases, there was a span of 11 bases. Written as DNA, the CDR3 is TGCGCCAGCAGCTTGGACAGTTGGGGGACTGAAGCTTTCTTT. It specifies CASSLDSWGTEAFF. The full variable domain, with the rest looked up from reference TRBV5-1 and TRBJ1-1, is KAGVTQTPRYLIKTRGQQVTLSCSPISGHRSVSWYQQTPGQGLQFLFEYFSETQRNKGNFPGRFSGRQFSNSRSEMNVSTLELGDSALYLCASSLDSWGTEAFFGQGTRLTVV.

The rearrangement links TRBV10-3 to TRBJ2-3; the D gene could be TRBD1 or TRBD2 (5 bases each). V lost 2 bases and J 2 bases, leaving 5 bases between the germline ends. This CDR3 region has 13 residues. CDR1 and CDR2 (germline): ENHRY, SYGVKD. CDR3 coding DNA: TGTGCCATCAGTGAGGGGACCACAGATACGCAGTATTTT. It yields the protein CAISEGTTDTQYF.

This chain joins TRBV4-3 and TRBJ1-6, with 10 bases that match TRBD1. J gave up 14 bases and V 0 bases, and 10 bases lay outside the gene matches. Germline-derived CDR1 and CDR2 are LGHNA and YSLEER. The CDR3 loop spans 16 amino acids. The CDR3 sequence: CASSQDVTGGVSSLHF. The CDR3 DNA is TGCGCCAGCAGCCAAGACGTGACAGGGGGCGTTAGTTCCCTCCACTTT.

The CDR3 loop is CAISELRGTSTDTQYF. The DNA of the CDR3 is TGTGCCATCAGTGAGTTGAGGGGTACTAGCACAGATACGCAGTATTTT. The rearrangement links TRBV10-3 to TRBJ2-3; possibly TRBD1 or TRBD2 for D (5 bases each). Germline CDR1 reads ENHRY; CDR2 reads SYGVKD. CDR3 size: 16 residues. V was trimmed by 1 base and J by 0 bases, leaving 11 bases between them.

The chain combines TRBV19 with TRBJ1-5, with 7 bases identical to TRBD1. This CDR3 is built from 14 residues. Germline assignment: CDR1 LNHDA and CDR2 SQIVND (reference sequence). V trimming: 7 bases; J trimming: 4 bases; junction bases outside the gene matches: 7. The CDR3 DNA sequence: TGTGCCAGTAACCAGAGGGGGCGAAATCAGCCCCAGCATTTT. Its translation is CASNQRGRNQPQHF.

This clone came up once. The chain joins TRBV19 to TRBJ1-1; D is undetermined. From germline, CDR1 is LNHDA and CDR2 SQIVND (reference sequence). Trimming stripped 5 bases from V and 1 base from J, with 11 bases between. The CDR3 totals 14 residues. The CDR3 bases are TGTGCCAGTAGTTGGACGGCCGGGAACACTGAAGCTTTCTTT. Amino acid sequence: CASSWTAGNTEAFF.

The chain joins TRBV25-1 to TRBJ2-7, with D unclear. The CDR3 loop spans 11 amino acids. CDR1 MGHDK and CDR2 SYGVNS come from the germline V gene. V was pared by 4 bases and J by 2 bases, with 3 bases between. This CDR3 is CASSVTYEQYF. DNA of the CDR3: TGTGCCAGCAGTGTAACCTACGAGCAGTACTTC.

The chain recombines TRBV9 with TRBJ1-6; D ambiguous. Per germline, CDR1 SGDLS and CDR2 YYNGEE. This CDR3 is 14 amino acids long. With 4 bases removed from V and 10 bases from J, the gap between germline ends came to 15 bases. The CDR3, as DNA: TGTGCCAGCAGCCGGATTGACTTGGGCTCACCCCTCCACTTT. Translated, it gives CASSRIDLGSPLHF. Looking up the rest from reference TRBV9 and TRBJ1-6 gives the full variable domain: DSGVTQTPKHLITATGQRVTLRCSPRSGDLSVYWYQQSLDQGLQFLIQYYNGEERAKGNILERFSAQQFPDLHSELNLSSLELGDSALYFCASSRIDLGSPLHFGNGTRLTVT.

This CDR3 reads CASSYHRQTSTEAFF. CDR3 DNA: TGTGCCAGCAGTTATCATCGACAGACAAGCACTGAAGCTTTCTTT. The chain couples TRBV6-5 to TRBJ1-1; TRBD1 is a possible D gene (5 bases). Germline lookup yields CDR1 MNHEY and CDR2 SVGAGI. The CDR3 runs 15 residues. With 3 bases removed from V and 4 bases from J, the gap between germline ends came to 15 bases.

The CDR3 region has the DNA TGTGCCAGCAGTTGGACTAGCGAAACCGCATATACGCAGTATTTT. Protein: CASSWTSETAYTQYF. The chain carries TRBV7-2 and TRBJ2-3, with 9 bases identical to TRBD2. With V trimmed by 6 bases and J by 7 bases, 11 bases remained unmatched. CDR3 size: 15 residues. Germline values: CDR1 SGHTA, CDR2 FQGNSA.

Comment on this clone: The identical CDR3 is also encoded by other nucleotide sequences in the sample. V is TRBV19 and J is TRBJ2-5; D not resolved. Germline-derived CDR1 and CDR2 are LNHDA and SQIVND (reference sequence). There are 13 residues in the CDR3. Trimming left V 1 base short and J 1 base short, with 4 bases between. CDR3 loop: CASSIAVQETQYF. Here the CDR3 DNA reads TGTGCCAGTAGTATAGCTGTCCAAGAGACCCAGTACTTC. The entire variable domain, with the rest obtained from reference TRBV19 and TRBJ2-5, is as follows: DGGITQSPKYLFRKEGQNVTLSCEQNLNHDAMYWYRQDPGQGLRLIYYSQIVNDFQKGDIAEGYSVSREKKESFPLTVTSAQKNPTAFYLCASSIAVQETQYFGPGTRLLVL.

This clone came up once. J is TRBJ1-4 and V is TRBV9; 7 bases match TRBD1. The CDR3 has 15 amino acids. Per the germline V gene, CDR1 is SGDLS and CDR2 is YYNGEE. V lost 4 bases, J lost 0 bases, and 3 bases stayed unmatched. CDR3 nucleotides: TGTGCCAGCAGCCAGGGGGATGCAACTAATGAAAAACTGTTTTTT. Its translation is CASSQGDATNEKLFF.

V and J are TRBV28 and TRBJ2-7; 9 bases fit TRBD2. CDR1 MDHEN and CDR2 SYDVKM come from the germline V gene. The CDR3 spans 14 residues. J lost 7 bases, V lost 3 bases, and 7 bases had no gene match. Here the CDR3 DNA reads TGTGCCAGCAGTTTCCTTGCGGGAGGGAAAGAGCAGTACTTC. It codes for CASSFLAGGKEQYF.

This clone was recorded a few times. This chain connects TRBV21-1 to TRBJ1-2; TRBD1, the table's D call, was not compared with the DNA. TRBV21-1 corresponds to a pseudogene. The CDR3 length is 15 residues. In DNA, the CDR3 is TGTGCCAGCAGCAAAGCGCCCAGGGGAATGAATGGCTACACCTTC. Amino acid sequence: CASSKAPRGMNGYTF.

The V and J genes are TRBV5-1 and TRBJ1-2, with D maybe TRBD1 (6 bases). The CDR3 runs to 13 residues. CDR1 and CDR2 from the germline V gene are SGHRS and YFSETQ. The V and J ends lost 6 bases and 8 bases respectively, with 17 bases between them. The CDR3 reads CASIKEQGDGYTF. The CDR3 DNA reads TGCGCCAGCATCAAGGAACAGGGAGACGGCTACACCTTC.

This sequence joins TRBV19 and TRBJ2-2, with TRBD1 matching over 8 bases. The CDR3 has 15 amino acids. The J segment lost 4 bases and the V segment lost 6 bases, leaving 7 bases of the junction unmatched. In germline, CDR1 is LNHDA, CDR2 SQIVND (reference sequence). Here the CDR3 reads CASRSPGQATGELFF. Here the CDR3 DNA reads TGTGCCAGTAGGTCCCCGGGACAGGCCACCGGGGAGCTGTTTTTT.

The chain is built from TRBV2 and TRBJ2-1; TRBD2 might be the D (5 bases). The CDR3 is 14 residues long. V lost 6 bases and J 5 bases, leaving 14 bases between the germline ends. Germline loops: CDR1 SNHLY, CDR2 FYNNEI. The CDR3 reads CASSGLASNNEQFF. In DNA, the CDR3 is TGTGCCAGCAGCGGATTAGCGAGCAACAATGAGCAGTTCTTC.

Here the CDR3 DNA reads TGTGCCAGCAGTGAAATTAATGAGCAGTTCTTC. Encoded protein: CASSEINEQFF. This chain uses TRBV6-1 with TRBJ2-1; D gene uncertain. V lost 2 bases and J 7 bases, leaving 3 bases between the germline ends. This CDR3 has 11 residues. From germline, CDR1 is MNHNS and CDR2 SASEGT.

The CDR3 DNA sequence: TGTGCCAGCAGTTTCGGAGTTATGCAGCCCCAGCATTTT. Protein sequence: CASSFGVMQPQHF. The rearrangement links TRBV2 to TRBJ1-5; D is uncertain. The V end lost 5 bases, the J end lost 7 bases, and 12 bases lay between the germline ends. CDR1 and CDR2 (germline): SNHLY, FYNNEI. This CDR3 contains 13 residues.